Below are 2 T cell receptor beta chains sequenced from a single sample in a study of T cells in Graves' hyperthyroidism and ophthalmopathy. Authors of the study amplified TCR beta CDR3 regions from RNA transcripts. The TCR CDR3 was amplified in a first-round RT-PCR using the HTBI primer set. MiXCR was run by TCRdb on the multiplex PCR reads, yielding one entry per CDR3 protein. Of approximately 620,000 distinct CDR3 sequences in the sample, roughly 14% are singletons; the top ten hold roughly 5.7%. The sample was blood. These receptors were collected from a woman aged 25 to 39 with Graves' hyperthyroidism that later progressed to Graves' ophthalmopathy.

The chain is built from TRBV20-1 and TRBJ1-1; no reliable D call. Germline-derived CDR1 and CDR2 are DFQATT and SNEGSKA (reference sequence). The CDR3 length is 12 residues. Trimming removed 3 bases from V and 7 bases from J, with 12 bases in between. CDR3 DNA sequence: TGCAGTGCTAGTGACGGTAGGGTTGAAGCTTTCTTT. It encodes CSASDGRVEAFF.

Ten or more counts support this clonotype. The chain links TRBV2 to TRBJ2-7, with D tentatively TRBD1 or TRBD2 (6 bases each). The length of the CDR3 is 13 residues. Germline V lookup: CDR1 SNHLY, CDR2 FYNNEI. V lost 6 bases to trimming and J lost 0 bases, with 9 bases between them. Here the CDR3 DNA reads TGTGCCAGCAGATGGGGGGCCTCCTACGAGCAGTACTTC. This translates into CASRWGASYEQYF.